Sequencing of this T cell receptor beta chain was carried out in a study of response to subunit inactivated influenza vaccine. Study-wide points: Each seasonal flu vaccination may recruit only limited new T cells, authors suggested.

With 5 bases clipped from V and 2 bases from J, the junction kept 5 bases outside the gene matches. The CDR3 is 14 amino acids. The germline CDR1 and CDR2 sequences are GTSNPN and SVGIG (reference sequence). TCRdb processed the RT-PCR reads anew with MiXCR; each CDR3 protein has one entry. The sample has just over 300,000 distinct CDR3 sequences; 21% are singletons. Remarks on this clonotype: Antigen specificity is unknown.

The starting material was PBMCs from blood, obtained roughly 20 months after vaccination. This chain connects TRBV30 to TRBJ2-5, with 10 bases identical to TRBD1. The clonotype was recovered from a man between 50 and 75 years old who received an inactivated influenza vaccine. The CDR3 bases are TGTGCCTGGGACAGGGGGCAGGTTCAAGAGACCCAGTACTTC. Amino acids: CAWDRGQVQETQYF. The entire variable domain, with the rest obtained from reference TRBV30 and TRBJ2-5, is as follows: SQTIHQWPATLVQPVGSPLSLECTVEGTSNPNLYWYRQAAGRGLQLLFYSVGIGQISSEVPQNLSASRPQDRQFILSSKKLLLSDSGFYLCAWDRGQVQETQYFGPGTRLLVL.